The 22 T cell receptor beta chains given below trace back to one sample, sequenced in a study of response to subunit inactivated influenza vaccine. TCRdb called the RT-PCR reads again in MiXCR, with one record for every CDR3 protein. This sample has roughly 170,000 distinct CDR3 sequences, with about 9% found just once. The sample consisted of non-naive T cells sorted from PBMCs, taken on the day of vaccination. The source of these receptors is a man aged 50 to 59 who received an inactivated influenza vaccine.

The genes are TRBV4-3 and TRBJ2-7, with 9 bases fitting TRBD2. This CDR3 spans 16 amino acids. CDR1 LGHNA and CDR2 YSLEER come from the germline V gene. V gave up 1 base and J gave up 4 bases; unmatched junction bases: 8. CDR3 sequence: CASSQGAGAGGYEQYF. Written as DNA, the CDR3 is TGCGCCAGCAGCCAAGGAGCGGGAGCGGGGGGATACGAGCAGTACTTC.

Here the CDR3 DNA reads TGTGCCAGCAGTGAAGAGGTCGTTAATGAAAAACTGTTTTTT. Translating it yields CASSEEVVNEKLFF. The chain combines TRBV25-1 with TRBJ1-4; D remains unclear. Germline CDR1 MGHDK, CDR2 SYGVNS. CDR3 length: 14 residues. V shed 2 bases and J shed 4 bases, with 8 bases lying between them.

The V gene is TRBV3-1, the J gene TRBJ1-6; D may be TRBD1 (5 bases). The CDR3 has 15 amino acids. The germline CDR1 and CDR2 sequences are LGHDT and YNNKEL (reference sequence). V lost 5 bases to trimming and J lost 5 bases, with 13 bases between them. CDR3 amino acids: CASSSRQNNNSPLHF. CDR3 DNA: TGTGCCAGCAGCTCGAGACAGAATAATAATTCACCCCTCCACTTT.

This clonotype has more than one count but fewer than ten. The rearrangement links TRBV6-2 or TRBV6-3 to TRBJ1-5, with D possibly matching TRBD1 (5 bases). Germline assignment: CDR1 MNHEY and CDR2 SVGEGT. This CDR3 contains 17 residues. Trimming took 2 bases from V and 0 from J, leaving 14 bases between them. The CDR3 is CASSYGHRGDSNQPQHF. In DNA form, the CDR3 reads TGTGCCAGCAGTTACGGCCACCGGGGGGATAGCAATCAGCCCCAGCATTTT.

This clonotype was seen ten or more times. This sequence joins TRBV6-1 and TRBJ2-2; D unresolved. V shed 3 bases and J shed 7 bases, with 12 bases lying between them. The CDR3 is 14 amino acids. In germline, CDR1 is MNHNS, CDR2 SASEGT. CDR3 protein: CASSDGTRSGELFF. As DNA, the CDR3 is TGTGCCAGCAGTGATGGTACGAGGAGCGGGGAGCTGTTTTTT.

This clonotype was observed many times. The chain links TRBV6-2 or TRBV6-3 to TRBJ2-2; 7 bases line up with TRBD2. The CDR3 contains 16 residues. Trimming cost V 2 bases and J 0 bases; bases outside gene matches: 3. Looked up from germline, CDR1 is MNHEY and CDR2 is SVGEGT. The CDR3 DNA sequence: TGTGCCAGCAGTTACGGGAGGGGTCCGAACACCGGGGAGCTGTTTTTT. Its translation: CASSYGRGPNTGELFF.

The V gene is TRBV9, the J gene TRBJ2-3; 9 bases fit TRBD2. Germline V gene sequence: CDR1 SGDLS, CDR2 YYNGEE. J was trimmed by 0 bases and V by 4 bases; bases with no gene match: 6. This CDR3 contains 16 residues. The chain's CDR3 is CASSIGTSSSTDTQYF. As DNA, the CDR3 is TGTGCCAGCAGCATCGGGACTAGCAGTAGCACAGATACGCAGTATTTT.

In this sample, this clonotype turned up many times. This chain links TRBV20-1 with TRBJ2-1; 7 positions agree with TRBD1. V lost 0 bases, J lost 3 bases, and 5 bases stayed unmatched. This CDR3 has 15 residues. Germline-derived CDR1 and CDR2 are DFQATT and SNEGSKA (reference sequence). The CDR3, as DNA: TGCAGTGCTAGAGATCCGACAGGGTACTACAATGAGCAGTTCTTC. Translated, it gives CSARDPTGYYNEQFF.

In this sample, this clonotype turned up many times. The gene calls are TRBV5-4 and TRBJ2-1; 11 bases fit TRBD2. Looked up from germline, CDR1 is SGHNT and CDR2 is YYREEE (reference sequence). This CDR3 comprises 17 residues. J lost 6 bases, V lost 2 bases, and 10 bases had no gene match. The CDR3 nucleotides are TGTGCCAGCAGCTTTAAATTAGCGGGAGGGCCGGGCAATGAGCAGTTCTTC. Protein sequence: CASSFKLAGGPGNEQFF.

This clonotype has only a few counts. V usage is TRBV10-2 and J usage is TRBJ2-2; 9 bases fit TRBD1. This CDR3 region has 15 residues. The trim removed 6 bases at V and 6 bases at J, leaving 8 bases unmatched. Germline assignment: CDR1 WSHSY and CDR2 SAAADI. The CDR3 spells CASRSTDRGSGELFF. The CDR3 bases are TGCGCCAGCAGATCCACGGACAGGGGATCCGGGGAGCTGTTTTTT.

This clonotype has a handful of counts. The rearrangement links TRBV20-1 to TRBJ2-1; a possible D gene is TRBD2 (6 bases). Germline CDR1 reads DFQATT; CDR2 reads SNEGSKA (reference sequence). V was shortened by 3 bases and J by 8 bases, with 14 bases between the two germline ends. The CDR3 is 13 residues long. The CDR3 region has the DNA TGCAGTGCTAGGGACCCTGGGAGGTATGAGCAGTTCTTC. Translation: CSARDPGRYEQFF.

The V and J genes are TRBV5-1 and TRBJ1-1; perhaps TRBD1 as D (5 bases). With 4 bases removed from V and 1 base from J, the gap between germline ends came to 14 bases. This CDR3 spans 15 amino acids. Germline V gives CDR1 SGHRS, CDR2 YFSETQ. CDR3 protein: CASSGTGGRNTEAFF. The CDR3 DNA is TGCGCCAGCAGCGGAACGGGGGGAAGGAACACTGAAGCTTTCTTT.

This clonotype has at least ten counts. The rearrangement joins TRBV7-2 to TRBJ2-1, with D possibly being TRBD2 (6 bases). This CDR3 contains 17 residues. Germline V gene data show CDR1 as SGHTA and CDR2 as FQGNSA. V was clipped by 0 bases and J by 6 bases, with 18 bases between them. The CDR3 loop reads CASSLALLAGRSNEQFF. In DNA form, the CDR3 reads TGTGCCAGCAGCTTAGCGCTTTTGGCGGGGCGCTCCAATGAGCAGTTCTTC.

This clonotype occurred many times. The chain uses TRBV7-3 and TRBJ2-1, with TRBD2 matching over 8 bases. The V gene's germline CDR1 is SGHTA and CDR2 FQGTGA. This CDR3 region has 15 residues. J was trimmed by 6 bases and V by 1 base; bases with no gene match: 5. The CDR3 reads CASSLISGVTNEQFF. In DNA form, the CDR3 reads TGTGCCAGCAGCTTAATTAGCGGGGTCACCAATGAGCAGTTCTTC.

This clonotype was observed at least ten times. The chain links TRBV5-1 to TRBJ2-7; TRBD1 aligns across 7 bases. V dropped 0 bases and J dropped 2; count of bases not matched to a gene: 5. There are 15 residues in the CDR3. The V gene's germline CDR1 is SGHRS and CDR2 YFSETQ. CDR3 region: CASSLGQGPPYEQYF. The DNA of the CDR3 is TGCGCCAGCAGCTTGGGACAGGGCCCACCCTACGAGCAGTACTTC.

The V call is TRBV3-1, the J call TRBJ1-1; D is uncertain. The V and J ends lost 6 bases and 2 bases respectively, with 16 bases between them. CDR1 and CDR2 (germline): LGHDT, YNNKEL (reference sequence). The CDR3 totals 15 residues. The CDR3 protein is CASSQLGEPNTEAFF. In nucleotides, the CDR3 is TGTGCCAGCAGTCAGCTAGGAGAGCCCAACACTGAAGCTTTCTTT.

This clonotype was counted ten times or more. V gene TRBV5-1 combines with J gene TRBJ2-3; TRBD2 matches 7 bases. J lost 2 bases, V lost 7 bases, and 7 bases had no gene match. The CDR3 consists of 14 residues. Germline V gene data show CDR1 as SGHRS and CDR2 as YFSETQ. The CDR3 loop reads CASSTAGYTDTQYF. The DNA for the CDR3 is TGCGCCAGCTCCACAGCGGGGTACACAGATACGCAGTATTTT.

The V gene is TRBV30, the J gene TRBJ1-2; D is perhaps TRBD1 (6 bases). V lost 0 bases, J lost 8 bases, and 16 bases lay in between. The CDR3 extends over 14 amino acids. Germline V gene lookup returns CDR1 GTSNPN and CDR2 SVGIG (reference sequence). In nucleotides, the CDR3 is TGTGCCTGGAGTGTCGGGGACACCTCAGGGGGCTACACCTTC. It encodes CAWSVGDTSGGYTF.

Many counts were recorded for this clonotype. The gene calls are TRBV10-3 and TRBJ2-3, with D possibly TRBD1 on 5 matching bases. Germline V gene lookup returns CDR1 ENHRY and CDR2 SYGVKD. This CDR3 region has 18 residues. Between the trimmed V and J ends, which lost 0 bases and 0 bases, there was a span of 16 bases. The CDR3 nucleotides are TGTGCCATCAGTGAGTCAATACGGGCAGGGTCAAGCACAGATACGCAGTATTTT. Encoded protein: CAISESIRAGSSTDTQYF.

This clonotype was counted at least ten times. The chain recombines TRBV4-3 with TRBJ2-7, with 8 bases lining up with TRBD1. J gave up 3 bases and V 0 bases, and 7 bases lay outside the gene matches. The germline V gene has CDR1 LGHNA and CDR2 YSLEER. The CDR3 sequence is 16 residues long. The CDR3 DNA sequence: TGCGCCAGCAGCCAAGAATACCAGGGGGCTTACTACGAGCAGTACTTC. It encodes CASSQEYQGAYYEQYF.

This clonotype showed up many times. This chain joins TRBV24-1 and TRBJ1-1; no reliable D call. Per germline, CDR1 KGHDR and CDR2 SFDVKD. CDR3 length equals 14 residues. The V end was cut by 5 bases, the J end by 3 bases, with 12 bases between. CDR3 region: CATSADTQDTEAFF. CDR3 DNA sequence: TGTGCCACCAGTGCGGATACTCAGGACACTGAAGCTTTCTTT.

The chain combines TRBV12-3 or TRBV12-4 with TRBJ1-5, with TRBD1 identical over 8 bases. Unmatched junction bases numbered 6, after V lost 2 bases and J lost 6 bases. CDR3 size: 15 residues. Here the CDR3 reads CASSLRQGMVQPQHF. The CDR3 coding sequence is TGTGCCAGCAGTTTAAGACAGGGGATGGTTCAGCCCCAGCATTTT.